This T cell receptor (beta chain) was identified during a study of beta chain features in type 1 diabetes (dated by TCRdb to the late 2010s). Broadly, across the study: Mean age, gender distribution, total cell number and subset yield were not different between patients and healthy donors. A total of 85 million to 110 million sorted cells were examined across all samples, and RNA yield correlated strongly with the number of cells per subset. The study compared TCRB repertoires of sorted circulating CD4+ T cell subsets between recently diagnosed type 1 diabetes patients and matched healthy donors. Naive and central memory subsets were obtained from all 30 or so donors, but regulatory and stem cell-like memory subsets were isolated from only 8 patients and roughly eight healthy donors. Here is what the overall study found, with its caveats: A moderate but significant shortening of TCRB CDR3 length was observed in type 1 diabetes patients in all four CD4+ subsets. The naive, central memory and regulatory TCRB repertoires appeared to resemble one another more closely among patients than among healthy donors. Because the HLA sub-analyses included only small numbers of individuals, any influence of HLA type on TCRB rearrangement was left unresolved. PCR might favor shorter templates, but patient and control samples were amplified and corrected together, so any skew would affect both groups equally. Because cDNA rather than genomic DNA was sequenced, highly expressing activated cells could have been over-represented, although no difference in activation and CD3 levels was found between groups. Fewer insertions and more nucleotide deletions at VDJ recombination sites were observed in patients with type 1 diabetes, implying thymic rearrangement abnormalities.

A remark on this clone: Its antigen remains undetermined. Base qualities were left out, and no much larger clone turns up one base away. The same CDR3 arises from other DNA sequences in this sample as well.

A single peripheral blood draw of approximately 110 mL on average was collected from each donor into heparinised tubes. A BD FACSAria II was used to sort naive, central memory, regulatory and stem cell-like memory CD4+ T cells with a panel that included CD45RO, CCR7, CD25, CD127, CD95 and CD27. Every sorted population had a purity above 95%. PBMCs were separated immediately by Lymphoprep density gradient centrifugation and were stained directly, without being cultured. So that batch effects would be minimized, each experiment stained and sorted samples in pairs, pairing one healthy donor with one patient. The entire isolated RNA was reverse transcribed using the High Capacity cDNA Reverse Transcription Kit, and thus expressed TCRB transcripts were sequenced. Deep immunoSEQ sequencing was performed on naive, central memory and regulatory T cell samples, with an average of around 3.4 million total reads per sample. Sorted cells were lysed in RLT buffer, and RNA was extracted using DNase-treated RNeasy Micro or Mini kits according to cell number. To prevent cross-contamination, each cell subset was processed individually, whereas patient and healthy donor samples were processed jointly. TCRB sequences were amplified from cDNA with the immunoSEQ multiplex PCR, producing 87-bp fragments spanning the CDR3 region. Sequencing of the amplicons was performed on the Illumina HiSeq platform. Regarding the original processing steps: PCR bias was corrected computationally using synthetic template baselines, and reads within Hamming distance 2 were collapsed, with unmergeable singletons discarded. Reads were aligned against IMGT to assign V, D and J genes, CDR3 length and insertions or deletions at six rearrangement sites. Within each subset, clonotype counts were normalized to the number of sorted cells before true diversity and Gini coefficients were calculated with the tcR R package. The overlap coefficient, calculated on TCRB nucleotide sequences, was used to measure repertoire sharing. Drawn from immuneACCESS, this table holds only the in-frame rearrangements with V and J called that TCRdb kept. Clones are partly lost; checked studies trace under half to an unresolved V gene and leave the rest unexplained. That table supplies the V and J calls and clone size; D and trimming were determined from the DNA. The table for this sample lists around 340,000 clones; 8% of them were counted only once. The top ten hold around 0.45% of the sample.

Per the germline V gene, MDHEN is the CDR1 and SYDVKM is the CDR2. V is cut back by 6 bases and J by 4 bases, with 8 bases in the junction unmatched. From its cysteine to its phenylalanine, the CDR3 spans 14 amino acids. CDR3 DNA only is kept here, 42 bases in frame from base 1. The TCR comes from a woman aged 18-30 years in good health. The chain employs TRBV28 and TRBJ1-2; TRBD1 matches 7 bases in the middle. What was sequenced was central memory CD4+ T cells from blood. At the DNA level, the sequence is TGTGCCAGCAGCTCGTCCGGGACAGTCTATGGCTACACCTTC. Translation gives CASSSSGTVYGYTF.